A single sample gave rise to the 9 T cell receptor beta chains below, sequenced in a study of blood T cell repertoires in COVID-19. TCRdb keeps only in-frame clones here, not all; method: immunoSEQ multiplex PCR. The profile shows over 300,000 clones, around 89% of them singletons. The sample taken for sequencing was peripheral blood. The receptor set was obtained from a man aged 18 to 30 with active or convalescent COVID-19.

The rearrangement joins TRBV7-2 to TRBJ2-1; D is uncertain. This CDR3 region has 15 residues. Trimming removed 5 bases at V and 9 bases at J, with 20 bases between. Germline CDR1 is SGHTA and CDR2 is FQGNSA. This CDR3 is CASSPQVPILGEQFF. In DNA form, the CDR3 reads TGTGCCAGCAGCCCCCAGGTCCCTATTTTAGGTGAGCAGTTCTTC.

The chain employs TRBV6-5 and TRBJ1-1, with 9 nucleotides matching TRBD1. Germline assignment: CDR1 MNHEY and CDR2 SVGAGI. The ends lost 6 bases at V and 4 bases at J; junction bases unmatched: 6. This CDR3 has 14 amino acids. The DNA of the CDR3 is TGTGCCAGCAGCCGTCGGACAGGGGCCACTGAAGCTTTCTTT. It is translated as CASSRRTGATEAFF.

CDR3 protein: CASSTTGVKTEAFF. The DNA of the CDR3 is TGTGCCAGTAGTACGACAGGGGTAAAAACTGAAGCTTTCTTT. The chain couples TRBV19 to TRBJ1-1; 8 bases are shared with TRBD1. This CDR3 spans 14 amino acids. From germline, CDR1 is LNHDA and CDR2 SQIVND (reference sequence). V lost 4 bases and J lost 5; bases outside the gene matches: 6. Based on the CDR3 plus reference TRBV19 and TRBJ1-1, the full variable domain is DGGITQSPKYLFRKEGQNVTLSCEQNLNHDAMYWYRQDPGQGLRLIYYSQIVNDFQKGDIAEGYSVSREKKESFPLTVTSAQKNPTAFYLCASSTTGVKTEAFFGQGTRLTVV.

The V call is TRBV27, the J call TRBJ1-5, with D uncertain. CDR1 MNHEY and CDR2 SMNVEV come from the germline V gene (reference sequence). The CDR3 contains 15 residues. Trimming took 2 bases from V and 0 from J, leaving 8 bases between them. In nucleotides, the CDR3 is TGTGCCAGCAGTTTAATCTTCGTTAGCAATCAGCCCCAGCATTTT. Protein product: CASSLIFVSNQPQHF.

J is TRBJ1-1 and V is TRBV29-1, with a weak D call TRBD1 (5 bases). Germline-derived CDR1 and CDR2 are SQVTM and ANQGSEA. V dropped 6 bases and J dropped 8 bases, with 16 bases sitting between them. The CDR3 totals 12 residues. In DNA, the CDR3 is TGCAGCGTCCTGGTCTGGTCAGGGGAAGCTTTCTTT. This sequence encodes CSVLVWSGEAFF.

The chain joins TRBV19 to TRBJ1-1, with D perhaps matching TRBD1 (6 bases). CDR1 LNHDA and CDR2 SQIVND come from the germline V gene (reference sequence). The CDR3 sequence is 15 residues long. V lost 3 bases to trimming and J lost 0 bases, with 11 bases between them. This CDR3 reads CASSIGTSMNTEAFF. The CDR3 DNA reads TGTGCCAGTAGTATCGGGACATCCATGAACACTGAAGCTTTCTTT. The entire variable domain, with the rest obtained from reference TRBV19 and TRBJ1-1, is as follows: DGGITQSPKYLFRKEGQNVTLSCEQNLNHDAMYWYRQDPGQGLRLIYYSQIVNDFQKGDIAEGYSVSREKKESFPLTVTSAQKNPTAFYLCASSIGTSMNTEAFFGQGTRLTVV.

The chain recombines TRBV7-9 with TRBJ2-7; TRBD1 matches at 7 bases. The CDR3 totals 14 residues. Germline CDR1 reads SEHNR; CDR2 reads FQNEAQ (reference sequence). V lost 3 bases and J lost 2; bases outside the gene matches: 4. The CDR3 sequence is CASSFPDRAYEQYF. The CDR3 nucleotides are TGTGCCAGCAGCTTTCCAGACAGGGCCTACGAGCAGTACTTC.

This clone was seen just once. This chain uses TRBV6-6 with TRBJ1-2; D gene unclear. The CDR3 spans 15 residues. Germline V gene data show CDR1 as MNHNY and CDR2 as SVGAGI (reference sequence). V gave up 4 bases and J gave up 0 bases, with 12 bases separating them. The CDR3 is CASSFSRGANYGYTF. The CDR3 nucleotides are TGTGCCAGCAGTTTTAGTCGCGGGGCTAACTATGGCTACACCTTC.

V usage is TRBV7-2 and J usage is TRBJ2-3, with 7 bases that match TRBD2. Germline assignment: CDR1 SGHTA and CDR2 FQGNSA. V trimming: 2 bases; J trimming: 5 bases; junction bases outside the gene matches: 7. This CDR3 region has 15 residues. Here the CDR3 DNA reads TGTGCCAGCAGCTTATATGCGGGAGTGATAGATACGCAGTATTTT. Encoded protein: CASSLYAGVIDTQYF. Full variable domain (missing parts from reference TRBV7-2 and TRBJ2-3): GAGVSQSPSNKVTEKGKDVELRCDPISGHTALYWYRQSLGQGLEFLIYFQGNSAPDKSGLPSDRFSAERTGGSVSTLTIQRTQQEDSAVYLCASSLYAGVIDTQYFGPGTRLTVL.